A selection of T cell receptor beta chains follows, all from one sample in a study of T cells in Graves' hyperthyroidism and ophthalmopathy. TCRdb called the multiplex PCR reads again in MiXCR, with one record for every CDR3 protein. The profile shows 250,000 or so distinct CDR3 sequences, roughly 15% of them singletons. The sample taken for sequencing was blood. Every receptor here comes from a woman aged 18-29 years with Graves' ophthalmopathy. CDR3s include the opening cysteine and the closing phenylalanine or tryptophan. Fields, in order: clone size, CDR3 length, V gene, D gene, J gene, CDR3 protein, CDR3 DNA. A D gene is named only where the DNA matches it firmly. The size of a clone is reported for some rows only, either as once, few or many, or as a class for expanded clones.

abundance: NA; len: 15; v_gene: TRBV20-1; d_gene: NA; j_gene: TRBJ2-2; CDR3aa: CSARPGERGTGELFF; CDR3nt: TGCAGTGCTAGACCGGGAGAAAGAGGGACCGGGGAGCTGTTTTTT
abundance: many; len: 16; v_gene: TRBV7-8; d_gene: NA; j_gene: TRBJ1-6; CDR3aa: CASSPKAKSSNSPLHF; CDR3nt: TGTGCCAGCAGCCCTAAGGCTAAAAGCTCTAATTCACCCCTCCACTTT
abundance: many; len: 13; v_gene: TRBV20-1; d_gene: NA; j_gene: TRBJ2-7; CDR3aa: CSAAPDSINEQYF; CDR3nt: TGCAGTGCGGCGCCTGACAGCATAAACGAGCAGTACTTC
abundance: many; len: 14; v_gene: TRBV20-1; d_gene: NA; j_gene: TRBJ2-5; CDR3aa: CSARVRGRPETQYF; CDR3nt: TGCAGTGCTAGAGTCCGGGGGCGCCCAGAGACCCAGTACTTC
abundance: many; len: 13; v_gene: TRBV20-1; d_gene: TRBD2; j_gene: TRBJ2-7; CDR3aa: CSTSGGIFYEQYF; CDR3nt: TGCAGCACTAGCGGGGGGATTTTCTACGAGCAGTACTTC
abundance: many; len: 13; v_gene: TRBV7-7; d_gene: NA; j_gene: TRBJ2-7; CDR3aa: CASSSGDASEQYF; CDR3nt: TGTGCTAGCAGCTCGGGGGACGCCTCCGAGCAGTACTTC
abundance: many; len: 16; v_gene: TRBV20-1; d_gene: TRBD2; j_gene: TRBJ2-3; CDR3aa: CSARVPDRGGFNTQYF; CDR3nt: TGCAGTGCTAGAGTCCCCGACCGGGGGGGTTTCAATACGCAGTATTTT
abundance: many; len: 15; v_gene: TRBV2; d_gene: NA; j_gene: TRBJ1-3; CDR3aa: CASSGRRISGNTIYF; CDR3nt: TGTGCCAGCAGTGGTAGGCGGATCTCTGGAAACACCATATATTTT
abundance: many; len: 16; v_gene: TRBV27; d_gene: TRBD2; j_gene: TRBJ2-7; CDR3aa: CASSLERGRALHEQYF; CDR3nt: TGTGCCAGCAGTTTGGAGCGCGGGAGGGCCCTCCACGAGCAGTACTTC
abundance: many; len: 17; v_gene: TRBV4-1; d_gene: TRBD2; j_gene: TRBJ2-3; CDR3aa: CASSPLSGRPSTDTQYF; CDR3nt: TGCGCCAGCAGCCCGCTGAGCGGGAGGCCTAGCACAGATACGCAGTATTTT
abundance: NA; len: 13; v_gene: TRBV4-2; d_gene: NA; j_gene: TRBJ2-5; CDR3aa: CASSQRRVETQYF; CDR3nt: TGTGCCAGCAGCCAAAGGCGGGTTGAGACCCAGTACTTC
abundance: NA; len: 14; v_gene: TRBV28; d_gene: TRBD2; j_gene: TRBJ2-7; CDR3aa: CASSHREGGAEQYF; CDR3nt: TGTGCCAGCAGTCATCGGGAGGGCGGCGCCGAGCAGTACTTC
abundance: many; len: 15; v_gene: TRBV7-9; d_gene: TRBD1; j_gene: TRBJ1-2; CDR3aa: CASSLGWDSHYGYTF; CDR3nt: TGTGCCAGCAGCTTAGGTTGGGACAGCCACTATGGCTACACCTTC
abundance: NA; len: 16; v_gene: TRBV9; d_gene: NA; j_gene: TRBJ2-2; CDR3aa: CASSAPGQGEAGELFF; CDR3nt: TGTGCCAGCAGCGCCCCGGGTCAGGGTGAGGCCGGGGAGCTGTTTTTT
abundance: many; len: 18; v_gene: TRBV20-1; d_gene: NA; j_gene: TRBJ2-2; CDR3aa: CSARDARGSVGNTGELFF; CDR3nt: TGCAGTGCTAGAGATGCACGGGGATCGGTCGGAAACACCGGGGAGCTGTTTTTT
abundance: many; len: 15; v_gene: TRBV20-1; d_gene: NA; j_gene: TRBJ2-2; CDR3aa: CSARSREIVTGELFF; CDR3nt: TGCAGTGCTAGGTCCCGGGAGATAGTCACCGGGGAGCTGTTTTTT
abundance: many; len: 14; v_gene: TRBV3-1; d_gene: NA; j_gene: TRBJ1-1; CDR3aa: CASRPSGGYTEAFF; CDR3nt: TGTGCCAGCAGACCGTCGGGGGGGTACACTGAAGCTTTCTTT
abundance: many; len: 13; v_gene: TRBV20-1; d_gene: NA; j_gene: TRBJ1-1; CDR3aa: CSARVWGNTEAFF; CDR3nt: TGCAGTGCTAGAGTTTGGGGGAACACTGAAGCTTTCTTT
abundance: many; len: 17; v_gene: TRBV13; d_gene: TRBD1; j_gene: TRBJ2-3; CDR3aa: CASSLEGTGANTDTQYF; CDR3nt: TGTGCCAGCAGCTTAGAGGGCACAGGGGCGAACACAGATACGCAGTATTTT
abundance: NA; len: 12; v_gene: TRBV5-4; d_gene: NA; j_gene: TRBJ2-3; CDR3aa: CASSSNRDTQYF; CDR3nt: TGTGCCAGCAGCTCAAACAGAGATACGCAGTATTTT
abundance: many; len: 12; v_gene: TRBV14; d_gene: NA; j_gene: TRBJ1-1; CDR3aa: CASSQIYSEAFF; CDR3nt: TGTGCCAGCAGCCAGATTTACTCTGAAGCTTTCTTT
abundance: NA; len: 14; v_gene: TRBV6-5; d_gene: NA; j_gene: TRBJ2-5; CDR3aa: CASSYSASRGTQYF; CDR3nt: TGTGCCAGCAGTTACTCCGCTAGTCGGGGGACCCAGTACTTC
abundance: NA; len: 16; v_gene: TRBV29-1; d_gene: TRBD2; j_gene: TRBJ2-5; CDR3aa: CSVCLIGTSGRETQYF; CDR3nt: TGCAGCGTCTGTTTGATCGGGACTAGCGGGAGGGAGACCCAGTACTTC
abundance: many; len: 13; v_gene: TRBV3-1; d_gene: TRBD2; j_gene: TRBJ2-7; CDR3aa: CAGPSGSCYEQYF; CDR3nt: TGTGCCGGCCCTAGCGGAAGCTGCTACGAGCAGTACTTC
abundance: many; len: 17; v_gene: TRBV20-1; d_gene: NA; j_gene: TRBJ2-6; CDR3aa: CSASGGQGHSGANVLTF; CDR3nt: TGCAGTGCGAGCGGGGGACAGGGACACTCTGGGGCCAACGTCCTGACTTTC
abundance: NA; len: 17; v_gene: TRBV6-1; d_gene: NA; j_gene: TRBJ2-7; CDR3aa: CASSRPTNSRRTYEQYF; CDR3nt: TGTGCCAGCAGTCGCCCGACCAATTCAAGGCGTACCTACGAGCAGTACTTC
abundance: many; len: 12; v_gene: TRBV20-1; d_gene: NA; j_gene: TRBJ1-2; CDR3aa: CSAKRTLGGYTF; CDR3nt: TGCAGTGCCAAAAGGACCTTGGGAGGCTACACCTTC
abundance: NA; len: 22; v_gene: TRBV28; d_gene: TRBD2; j_gene: TRBJ2-7; CDR3aa: CASNPTVRTSGTGWTSYNEQYF; CDR3nt: TGTGCCAGCAACCCAACGGTGAGGACTAGCGGGACGGGGTGGACCTCCTACAATGAGCAGTACTTC
abundance: many; len: 16; v_gene: TRBV7-2; d_gene: TRBD2; j_gene: TRBJ2-3; CDR3aa: CASSYGTSGRRDTQYF; CDR3nt: TGTGCCAGCAGTTACGGGACTAGCGGGAGAAGGGATACGCAGTATTTT
abundance: many; len: 14; v_gene: TRBV5-5; d_gene: TRBD1; j_gene: TRBJ2-7; CDR3aa: CASSFAQGAYEQYF; CDR3nt: TGTGCCAGCAGCTTCGCCCAGGGGGCATACGAGCAGTACTTC
abundance: many; len: 16; v_gene: TRBV18; d_gene: TRBD2; j_gene: TRBJ2-1; CDR3aa: CASSPPRTSGKGEQFF; CDR3nt: TGTGCCAGCTCACCACCTCGGACTAGCGGGAAGGGTGAGCAGTTCTTC
abundance: many; len: 13; v_gene: TRBV29-1; d_gene: NA; j_gene: TRBJ1-1; CDR3aa: CSAEGPSNTEAFF; CDR3nt: TGCAGCGCCGAGGGGCCCTCGAACACTGAAGCTTTCTTT
abundance: many; len: 15; v_gene: TRBV9; d_gene: TRBD2; j_gene: TRBJ2-3; CDR3aa: CASSVSGTSTDTQYF; CDR3nt: TGTGCCAGCAGCGTTAGCGGGACTAGCACAGATACGCAGTATTTT
abundance: NA; len: 16; v_gene: TRBV6-1; d_gene: NA; j_gene: TRBJ1-3; CDR3aa: CASSESQGLSGNTIYF; CDR3nt: TGTGCCAGCAGTGAAAGCCAGGGCCTCTCTGGAAACACCATATATTTT
abundance: many; len: 15; v_gene: TRBV7-2; d_gene: NA; j_gene: TRBJ1-1; CDR3aa: CASSVLYRKTTEAFF; CDR3nt: TGTGCCAGCAGCGTATTATACAGGAAAACCACTGAAGCTTTCTTT
abundance: many; len: 13; v_gene: TRBV24-1; d_gene: NA; j_gene: TRBJ1-2; CDR3aa: CATSDGNRAGYTF; CDR3nt: TGTGCCACCAGTGATGGTAACAGGGCTGGCTACACCTTC
abundance: many; len: 13; v_gene: TRBV27; d_gene: TRBD1; j_gene: TRBJ1-2; CDR3aa: CASSLNRGFGYTF; CDR3nt: TGTGCCAGCAGTTTAAACAGGGGCTTCGGCTACACCTTC
abundance: many; len: 14; v_gene: TRBV5-1; d_gene: TRBD2; j_gene: TRBJ2-1; CDR3aa: CASSSGGLAREQFF; CDR3nt: TGCGCCAGCAGCTCCGGCGGACTAGCGCGTGAGCAGTTCTTC
abundance: many; len: 17; v_gene: TRBV5-6; d_gene: NA; j_gene: TRBJ2-3; CDR3aa: CASSLNTGARSTDTQYF; CDR3nt: TGTGCCAGCAGCTTGAACACGGGGGCTAGAAGCACAGATACGCAGTATTTT
abundance: many; len: 14; v_gene: TRBV6-1; d_gene: TRBD1; j_gene: TRBJ1-2; CDR3aa: CASRGDRGNYGYTF; CDR3nt: TGTGCCAGCAGGGGGGACAGGGGTAACTATGGCTACACCTTC
abundance: NA; len: 17; v_gene: TRBV11-2; d_gene: TRBD2; j_gene: TRBJ2-7; CDR3aa: CASSRGPSGTGPYEQYF; CDR3nt: TGTGCCAGCAGCCGAGGTCCTAGCGGGACTGGTCCCTACGAGCAGTACTTC
abundance: many; len: 14; v_gene: TRBV28; d_gene: NA; j_gene: TRBJ1-1; CDR3aa: CASSLLRRSTEAFF; CDR3nt: TGTGCCAGCAGTTTATTAAGGCGTTCCACTGAAGCTTTCTTT
abundance: NA; len: 14; v_gene: TRBV6-1; d_gene: TRBD2; j_gene: TRBJ2-7; CDR3aa: CASTGLAGAYEQYF; CDR3nt: TGTGCCAGCACCGGACTAGCGGGAGCCTACGAGCAGTACTTC
abundance: NA; len: 19; v_gene: TRBV24-1; d_gene: TRBD2; j_gene: TRBJ2-5; CDR3aa: CATSDPRLAGGPGRETQYF; CDR3nt: TGCGCCACCAGTGACCCCCGACTAGCGGGGGGGCCGGGGAGAGAGACCCAGTACTTC
abundance: NA; len: 17; v_gene: TRBV28; d_gene: TRBD2; j_gene: TRBJ2-1; CDR3aa: CASNPTVRTSGGREQFF; CDR3nt: TGTGCCAGCAACCCAACGGTGAGGACTAGCGGGGGCCGGGAGCAGTTCTTC
abundance: many; len: 14; v_gene: TRBV5-4; d_gene: NA; j_gene: TRBJ1-2; CDR3aa: CASSFGPANYGYTF; CDR3nt: TGTGCCAGCAGCTTCGGACCAGCTAACTATGGCTACACCTTC
abundance: many; len: 15; v_gene: TRBV9; d_gene: TRBD2; j_gene: TRBJ2-7; CDR3aa: CASSVADGRAYEQYF; CDR3nt: TGTGCCAGCAGCGTAGCGGACGGGAGGGCCTACGAGCAGTACTTC
abundance: many; len: 15; v_gene: TRBV5-1; d_gene: TRBD2; j_gene: TRBJ2-3; CDR3aa: CASSLDGDYTDTQYF; CDR3nt: TGCGCCAGCAGCTTGGATGGGGACTACACAGATACGCAGTATTTT
abundance: many; len: 19; v_gene: TRBV7-8; d_gene: TRBD2; j_gene: TRBJ2-5; CDR3aa: CASSLASASGGGLQETQYF; CDR3nt: TGTGCCAGCAGCTTAGCTTCGGCTAGCGGGGGAGGGCTCCAAGAGACCCAGTACTTC
abundance: few; len: 14; v_gene: TRBV7-9; d_gene: TRBD1; j_gene: TRBJ1-2; CDR3aa: CASSYGQAGYGYTF; CDR3nt: TGTGCCAGCAGCTACGGACAGGCCGGCTATGGCTACACCTTC
abundance: few; len: 15; v_gene: TRBV9; d_gene: NA; j_gene: TRBJ1-6; CDR3aa: CASSATTGYNSPLHF; CDR3nt: TGTGCCAGCAGCGCGACGACAGGTTATAATTCACCCCTCCACTTT
abundance: NA; len: 18; v_gene: TRBV15; d_gene: TRBD1; j_gene: TRBJ2-1; CDR3aa: CATSKGVPGTGGRETQFF; CDR3nt: TGTGCCACCAGCAAGGGGGTCCCCGGGACAGGGGGTCGAGAGACCCAGTTCTTC
abundance: few; len: 14; v_gene: TRBV4-3; d_gene: NA; j_gene: TRBJ2-1; CDR3aa: CASSQDDTYNEQFF; CDR3nt: TGCGCCAGCAGCCAAGACGACACTTACAATGAGCAGTTCTTC
abundance: NA; len: 16; v_gene: TRBV5-1; d_gene: NA; j_gene: TRBJ2-3; CDR3aa: CASSLDGDASTDTQYF; CDR3nt: TGCGCCAGCAGCTTGGATGGGGATGCTAGCACAGATACGCAGTATTTT
abundance: many; len: 15; v_gene: TRBV6-2/TRBV6-3; d_gene: TRBD1; j_gene: TRBJ2-1; CDR3aa: CASNLDRGVYNEQFF; CDR3nt: TGTGCCAGCAACCTTGACAGGGGAGTCTACAATGAGCAGTTCTTC
abundance: many; len: 13; v_gene: TRBV6-6; d_gene: TRBD1; j_gene: TRBJ2-1; CDR3aa: CASSYARGNEQFF; CDR3nt: TGTGCCAGCAGTTACGCCAGGGGGAATGAGCAGTTCTTC
abundance: many; len: 16; v_gene: TRBV27; d_gene: TRBD2; j_gene: TRBJ2-1; CDR3aa: CASSRGRESSYNEQFF; CDR3nt: TGTGCCAGCAGTCGAGGGAGGGAGAGCTCCTACAATGAGCAGTTCTTC